The 10 T cell receptor beta chains below were found in one sample sequenced in a study of blood T cells in healthy people across ages. With a J-beta primer mix and a sample-barcoded 5' primer, a second PCR ran about 6 to 11 cycles. In TCRdb, the 5' RACE reads were re-called with MiXCR into one record per CDR3 protein. The table records 1.4 million to 1.5 million distinct CDR3 sequences, 42% of them present only once. The sample was blood. Source of these receptors: a woman aged 18-35 years in good health.

This clonotype was counted between two and nine times. This rearrangement joins TRBV3-1 to TRBJ2-1, with D perhaps TRBD1 (5 bases). From germline, CDR1 is LGHDT and CDR2 YNNKEL (reference sequence). This CDR3 region has 20 residues. Trimming pared 2 bases from V and 8 bases from J, leaving 31 bases between. CDR3 in amino acids: CASSQNVFLEDVRARDEQFF. For the CDR3, the DNA is TGTGCCAGCAGCCAAAATGTGTTCCTAGAAGACGTCAGGGCCCGCGATGAGCAGTTCTTC.

The chain carries TRBV20-1 and TRBJ1-2, with D possibly matching TRBD1 (6 bases). Germline V gene sequence: CDR1 DFQATT, CDR2 SNEGSKA (reference sequence). The CDR3 length is 12 residues. V lost 7 bases, J lost 8 bases, and 17 bases lay in between. CDR3 residues: CSGLLGGFGYTF. The CDR3 DNA sequence: TGCAGTGGCCTATTGGGGGGCTTCGGCTACACCTTC.

In regard to this clonotype: At one of its ends the junction is not consistent with the germline gene, which may arise from a read error. The genes are TRBV5-1 and TRBJ2-5; 11 positions agree with TRBD2. The germline CDR1 and CDR2 sequences are SGHRS and YFSETQ. The CDR3 totals 16 residues. The CDR3: CASSNGGLAGQEAQYF. The CDR3 DNA reads TGCGCCAGCAGCAACGGTGGACTAGCGGGTCAAGAGGCCCAGTACTTC.

This clonotype was counted a few times. This chain joins TRBV10-3 and TRBJ1-3, with a weak D call TRBD1 (6 bases). The CDR3 extends over 16 amino acids. V lost 6 bases, J lost 2 bases, and 17 bases lay in between. Looked up from germline, CDR1 is ENHRY and CDR2 is SYGVKD. The CDR3 DNA reads TGTGCCATCAGCCCACAGGGTAATTCCCCTGGAAACACCATATATTTT. It specifies CAISPQGNSPGNTIYF.

The V gene is TRBV6-5, the J gene TRBJ2-2; TRBD2 agrees at 10 bases. The CDR3 totals 17 residues. V lost 2 bases and J lost 4; bases outside the gene matches: 7. Looked up from germline, CDR1 is MNHEY and CDR2 is SVGAGI. CDR3 residues: CASSYTLAGERTGELFF. CDR3 DNA: TGTGCCAGCAGTTACACCCTAGCGGGGGAGCGCACCGGGGAGCTGTTTTTT.

This clonotype has a single count. This chain uses TRBV7-3 with TRBJ2-7; no firm D call. The end of the DNA is better explained by TRBJ2-5, so the J call may be wrong. The CDR3 consists of 13 residues. The V gene's germline CDR1 is SGHTA and CDR2 FQGTGA. The CDR3 loop reads CASSVWAKETQYF. CDR3 nucleotide sequence: TGTGCCAGCAGCGTATGGGCCAAAGAGACCCAGTACTTC.

The V call is TRBV9, the J call TRBJ1-2; unclear D gene. V gave up 4 bases and J gave up 7 bases, with 17 bases separating them. The CDR3 is 14 amino acids. Germline CDR1 and CDR2: SGDLS and YYNGEE. The CDR3 DNA sequence: TGTGCCAGCAGCCACGAAGGTCTCAGGCGTGGCTACACCTTC. It encodes CASSHEGLRRGYTF.

The rearrangement uses TRBV18 and TRBJ2-7; 8 positions agree with TRBD1. The better agreement between TRBJ2-4 and the DNA end casts doubt on the J call. The CDR3 length is 17 residues. The V gene's germline CDR1 is KGHSH and CDR2 LQKENI. In DNA form, the CDR3 reads TGTGCCAGCTCACCAAGAGACAGGGGCAGCACCAAAAACATTCAGTACTTC. It is translated as CASSPRDRGSTKNIQYF.

The chain is built from TRBV27 and TRBJ2-1; 7 bases map to TRBD2. The CDR3 runs to 20 residues. Germline-derived CDR1 and CDR2 are MNHEY and SMNVEV (reference sequence). Losses at the gene ends were 2 bases for V and 8 bases for J; bases not matched to a gene: 24. The chain's CDR3 is CASSLRWLGGSSPINDEQFF. CDR3 bases: TGTGCCAGCAGTTTAAGGTGGCTGGGCGGGAGCTCTCCTATTAACGATGAGCAGTTCTTC.

The gene calls are TRBV20-1 and TRBJ1-1; 8 bases map to TRBD1. The CDR3 loop spans 14 amino acids. The germline V gene encodes CDR1 DFQATT and CDR2 SNEGSKA (reference sequence). J was trimmed by 2 bases and V by 0 bases; bases with no gene match: 2. The CDR3 region has the DNA TGCAGTGCTAGAGACGGGACAGGTAACACTGAAGCTTTCTTT. Protein product: CSARDGTGNTEAFF.